The 9 T cell receptor beta chains presented below share a single source sample, sequenced in a study of blood T cell repertoires in COVID-19. Only in-frame clones appear in the TCRdb table, and some are missing; sequencing was by immunoSEQ multiplex PCR. The sample records 150,000 to 160,000 clones, roughly nine tenths being singletons. Sequencing was performed on peripheral blood. The receptor set was obtained from a woman in her 70s with acute or convalescent COVID-19.

The chain joins TRBV10-3 to TRBJ1-5; D is unresolved. V lost 1 base, J lost 2 bases, and 6 bases lay in between. Germline V gene sequence: CDR1 ENHRY, CDR2 SYGVKD. CDR3 length equals 14 residues. CDR3 residues: CAISELAGNQPQHF. CDR3 DNA sequence: TGTGCCATCAGTGAGTTGGCAGGCAATCAGCCCCAGCATTTT.

The chain joins TRBV11-2 to TRBJ1-2; unclear D gene. Germline CDR1 reads SGHAT; CDR2 reads FQNNGV. V lost 1 base, J lost 3 bases, and 3 bases lay in between. This CDR3 has 12 amino acids. CDR3 residues: CASSLGDYGYTF. The DNA of the CDR3 is TGTGCCAGCAGCTTAGGAGACTATGGCTACACCTTC.

The chain joins TRBV29-1 to TRBJ1-1; 11 bases agree with TRBD1. The CDR3 is 13 amino acids. Unmatched junction bases numbered 4, after V lost 4 bases and J lost 6 bases. CDR1 is SQVTM and CDR2 is ANQGSEA in the germline V gene. The CDR3 coding sequence is TGCAGCGTTGTTTCGGGACAGGGGGCTGAAGCTTTCTTT. It is translated as CSVVSGQGAEAFF.

V usage is TRBV2 and J usage is TRBJ2-3; TRBD2 matches at 7 bases. Germline V gene sequence: CDR1 SNHLY, CDR2 FYNNEI. V was clipped by 8 bases and J by 5 bases; unmatched bases: 4. This CDR3 is 12 amino acids long. CDR3 in DNA: TGTGCCAGCGACCGGGGGGAAGATACGCAGTATTTT. It codes for CASDRGEDTQYF. The full variable domain, completed using reference TRBV2 and TRBJ2-3, is EPEVTQTPSHQVTQMGQEVILRCVPISNHLYFYWYRQILGQKVEFLVSFYNNEISEKSEIFDDQFSVERPDGSNFTLKIRSTKLEDSAMYFCASDRGEDTQYFGPGTRLTVL.

The V gene is TRBV4-3, the J gene TRBJ2-2, with TRBD1 as a possible D gene (6 bases). Germline loops: CDR1 LGHNA, CDR2 YSLEER. The CDR3 runs 15 residues. The V end lost 6 bases, the J end lost 5 bases, and 16 bases lay between the germline ends. CDR3 coding DNA: TGCGCCAGCAGGCAACAGGGAAGTTGGACCGGGGAGCTGTTTTTT. Translated, it gives CASRQQGSWTGELFF.

The chain recombines TRBV7-2 with TRBJ1-2; possible D gene TRBD1, 6 bases. Trimming took off 1 base at V and 4 bases at J, with 10 bases between the two ends. Germline CDR1 is SGHTA and CDR2 is FQGNSA. This CDR3 spans 14 amino acids. CDR3 nucleotides: TGTGCCAGCAGCTTAGATGGACAGACCTATGGCTACACCTTC. It encodes CASSLDGQTYGYTF.

The rearrangement uses TRBV6-5 and TRBJ1-6; 7 bases align to TRBD1. The trim removed 6 bases at V and 12 bases at J, leaving 11 bases unmatched. The CDR3 contains 14 residues. Germline V gene sequence: CDR1 MNHEY, CDR2 SVGAGI. CDR3 amino acids: CASRETGLVKPLHF. The CDR3 coding sequence is TGTGCCAGCAGGGAGACAGGGTTGGTCAAACCCCTCCACTTT.

The chain employs TRBV19 and TRBJ1-4, with 9 bases identical to TRBD1. V dropped 6 bases and J dropped 7; count of bases not matched to a gene: 12. The CDR3 contains 16 residues. The V gene's germline CDR1 is LNHDA and CDR2 SQIVND (reference sequence). CDR3 nucleotides: TGTGCCAGTAGGAACCAACAGGGGGCGTTGAGTGAAAAACTGTTTTTT. This gives the protein CASRNQQGALSEKLFF. Using reference TRBV19 and TRBJ1-4 for the parts outside the CDR3, the full variable domain is DGGITQSPKYLFRKEGQNVTLSCEQNLNHDAMYWYRQDPGQGLRLIYYSQIVNDFQKGDIAEGYSVSREKKESFPLTVTSAQKNPTAFYLCASRNQQGALSEKLFFGSGTQLSVL.

This chain connects TRBV29-1 to TRBJ1-2, with a weak D call TRBD1 (5 bases). The CDR3 covers 13 residues. Germline V CDR1 and CDR2: SQVTM, ANQGSEA. The ends were cut back, 2 bases at V and 8 bases at J, with 15 bases in the middle. CDR3: CSVEMGGKRGYTF. The CDR3 DNA is TGCAGCGTTGAAATGGGGGGGAAACGCGGCTACACCTTC.